The entry below gives a single TCR beta chain sequence along with its context. The sample comes from a study of blood T cell repertoires in COVID-19. Across the study: Acute-phase and convalescent COVID-19 samples originated in the United States, Italy and Spain. PBMCs, B-cell-depleted T cells, or T cells provided the cDNA or gDNA that made up the material.

This CDR3 comprises 14 residues. The germline V gene encodes CDR1 SNHLY and CDR2 FYNNEI. The V and J ends lost 6 bases and 1 base, in that order; junction bases with no gene match: 5. Original analysis: Estimates of nucleated cell counts were drawn from the amplification of reference gene primers. Profiled with immunoSEQ multiplex PCR; TCRdb holds only in-frame clones, not every one. Clonal size and the V and J genes are those of that table, whereas D and trimming came from the DNA. The sample records roughly 190,000 clones, about four fifths being singletons. The chain links TRBV2 to TRBJ1-1; 7 bases agree with TRBD1. The sequenced sample was peripheral blood. The clonotype originates from a man in his fifties or sixties with acute or convalescent COVID-19. As DNA, the CDR3 is TGTGCCAGCAGGCTACAGGGGCGGAACACTGAAGCTTTCTTT. This sequence encodes CASRLQGRNTEAFF.